The sequence of this T cell receptor (beta chain) was determined in a study of long-term antiretroviral therapy in people with HIV. Sampling of each donor yielded at least one pre-ART PBMC sample and at least two post-ART PBMC samples. Every specimen held between roughly 0.95-10 million cryopreserved PBMC. These were thawed and washed before DNA extraction. The libraries were made with immunoSEQ v3.0 at survey level. Method: immunoSEQ multiplex PCR; TCRdb's copy keeps in-frame clones and lacks some. The data show 20,000 to 25,000 clones, with about 86% seen just once and roughly 4.5% held by the top ten. The V segment lost 6 bases and the J segment 2 bases; nucleotides outside the gene matches: 1. Per the germline V gene, CDR1 is MNHEY and CDR2 is SVGAGI. This CDR3 has 12 amino acids.

The chain uses TRBV6-5 and TRBJ2-7, with 7 bases that match TRBD1. The receptor was derived from a man in his sixties with HIV. Source: unsorted PBMCs, taken 1.3 years after starting antiretroviral therapy. CDR3 bases: TGTGCCAGCAGACAGGGGACCTACGAGCAGTACTTC. Its translation: CASRQGTYEQYF.